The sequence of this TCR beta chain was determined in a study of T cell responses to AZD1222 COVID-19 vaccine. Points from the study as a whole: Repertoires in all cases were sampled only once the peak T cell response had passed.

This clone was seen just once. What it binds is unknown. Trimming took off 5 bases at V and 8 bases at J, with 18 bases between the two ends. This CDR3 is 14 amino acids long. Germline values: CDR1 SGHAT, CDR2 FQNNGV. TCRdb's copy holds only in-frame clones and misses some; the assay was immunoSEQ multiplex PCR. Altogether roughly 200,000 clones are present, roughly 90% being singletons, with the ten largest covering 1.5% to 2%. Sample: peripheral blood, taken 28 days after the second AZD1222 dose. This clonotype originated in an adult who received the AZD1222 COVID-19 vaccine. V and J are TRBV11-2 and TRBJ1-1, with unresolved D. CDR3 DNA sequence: TGTGCCAGCAGCAAAAGGGCCTTCGTTGAAGAAGCTTTCTTT. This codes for CASSKRAFVEEAFF. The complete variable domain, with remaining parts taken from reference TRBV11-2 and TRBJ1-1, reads EAGVAQSPRYKIIEKRQSVAFWCNPISGHATLYWYQQILGQGPKLLIQFQNNGVVDDSQLPKDRFSAERLKGVDSTLKIQPAKLEDSAVYLCASSKRAFVEEAFFGQGTRLTVV.